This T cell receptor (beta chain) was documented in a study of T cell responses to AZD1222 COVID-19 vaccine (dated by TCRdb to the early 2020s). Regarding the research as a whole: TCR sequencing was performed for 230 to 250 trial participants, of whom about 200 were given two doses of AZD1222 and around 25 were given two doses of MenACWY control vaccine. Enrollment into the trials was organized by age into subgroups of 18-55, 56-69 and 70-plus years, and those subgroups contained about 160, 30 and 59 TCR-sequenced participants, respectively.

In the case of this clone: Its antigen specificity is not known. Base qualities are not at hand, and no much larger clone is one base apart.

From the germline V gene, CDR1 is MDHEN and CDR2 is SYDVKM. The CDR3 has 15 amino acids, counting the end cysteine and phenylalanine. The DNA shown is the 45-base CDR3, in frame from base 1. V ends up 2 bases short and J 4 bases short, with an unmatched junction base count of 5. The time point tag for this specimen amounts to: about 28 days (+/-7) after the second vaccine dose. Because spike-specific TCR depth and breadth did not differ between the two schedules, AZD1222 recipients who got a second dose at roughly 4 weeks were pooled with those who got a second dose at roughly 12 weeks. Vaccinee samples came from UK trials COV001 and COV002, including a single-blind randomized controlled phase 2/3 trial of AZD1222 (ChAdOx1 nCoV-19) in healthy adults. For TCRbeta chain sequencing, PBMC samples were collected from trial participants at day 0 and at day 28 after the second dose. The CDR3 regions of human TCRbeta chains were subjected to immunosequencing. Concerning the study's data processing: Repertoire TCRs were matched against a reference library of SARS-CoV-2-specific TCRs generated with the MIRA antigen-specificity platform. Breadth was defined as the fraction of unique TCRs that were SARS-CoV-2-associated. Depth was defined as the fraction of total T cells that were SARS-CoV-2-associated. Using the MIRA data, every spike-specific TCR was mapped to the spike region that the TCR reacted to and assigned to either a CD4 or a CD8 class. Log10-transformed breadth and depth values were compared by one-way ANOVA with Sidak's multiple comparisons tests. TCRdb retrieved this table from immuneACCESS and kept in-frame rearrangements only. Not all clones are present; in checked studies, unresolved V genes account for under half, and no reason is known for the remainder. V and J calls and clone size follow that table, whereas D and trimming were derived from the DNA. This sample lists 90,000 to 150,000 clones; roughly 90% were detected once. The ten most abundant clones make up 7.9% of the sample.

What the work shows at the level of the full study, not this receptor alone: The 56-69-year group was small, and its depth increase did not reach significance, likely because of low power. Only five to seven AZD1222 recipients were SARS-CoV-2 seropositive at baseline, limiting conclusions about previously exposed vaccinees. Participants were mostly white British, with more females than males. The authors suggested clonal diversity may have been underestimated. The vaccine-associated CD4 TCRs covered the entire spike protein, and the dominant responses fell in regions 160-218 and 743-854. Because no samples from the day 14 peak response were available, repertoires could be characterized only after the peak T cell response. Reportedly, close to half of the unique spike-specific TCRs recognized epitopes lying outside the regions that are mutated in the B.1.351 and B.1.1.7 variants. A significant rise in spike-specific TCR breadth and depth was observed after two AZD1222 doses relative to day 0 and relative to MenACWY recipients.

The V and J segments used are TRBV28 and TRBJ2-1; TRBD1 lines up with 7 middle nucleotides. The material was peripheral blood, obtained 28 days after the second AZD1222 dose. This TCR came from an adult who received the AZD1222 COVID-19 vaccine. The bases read TGTGCCAGCAGTTTAAGGGACAGCCAATACAATGAGCAGTTCTTC. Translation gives CASSLRDSQYNEQFF.